This TCR beta chain was profiled in a study of T cells in Graves' hyperthyroidism and ophthalmopathy. The CDR3 extends over 15 amino acids. The V gene lost 3 bases and the J gene lost 1 base, with 13 bases spanning the gap. Amplified regions were TCR beta CDR3 sequences from RNA transcripts. During a first-round RT-PCR of the TCR CDR3, the HTBI primer set was used. TCRdb recomputed calls from the multiplex PCR reads with MiXCR, one row per CDR3 protein. The repertoire holds hundreds of thousands of distinct CDR3 sequences, with 15% to 20% as singletons. Many counts were recorded for this clonotype. Its matching antigen is unknown. Diagnoses used clinical symptoms, serum thyroxine and TRAb, thyroid ultrasound and orbital computed tomography. Study findings and constraints: The model anticipated ophthalmopathy a median approximately 6.5 months pre-onset. Most clonotypes that expanded in the thyroid above 0.001 also showed up in blood. Through a model of 13 V-J features, ophthalmopathy was separated from stable hyperthyroidism.

The sequenced sample consisted of blood. The receptor was isolated from an older woman with Graves' ophthalmopathy. The chain employs TRBV12-3 or TRBV12-4 and TRBJ2-7; maybe TRBD2 (5 bases). The CDR3 sequence is CASSFGNTISYEQYF. CDR3 DNA sequence: TGTGCCAGCAGTTTCGGGAACACGATATCCTACGAGCAGTACTTC.